This T cell receptor beta chain was retrieved from a study of blood T cell repertoires in COVID-19. Study information: The United States, Italy and Spain supplied acute and convalescent COVID-19 samples. T cells, B-cell-depleted T cells, or PBMCs supplied cDNA or gDNA.

Source study methods: Counts of nucleated cells, estimated from reference gene primer amplification, were obtained. Libraries were prepared by immunoSEQ multiplex PCR; TCRdb keeps only in-frame clonotypes and omits some of them. V, J and clone size were drawn from that table, and D and trimming were deduced from the DNA. The table includes 470,000 or so clones, roughly 85% detected once. The CDR3 contains 16 residues. Germline loops: CDR1 MDHEN, CDR2 SYDVKM. V was cut by 7 bases and J by 9 bases, with 22 bases left in between. The sequenced sample was peripheral blood. The receptor's source is a human donor in a cohort sampled during active COVID-19. This chain connects TRBV28 to TRBJ1-6; D unclear. The CDR3 spells CASNTDSRTWGSPLHF. CDR3 in DNA: TGTGCCAGCAACACGGACTCTAGAACTTGGGGTTCACCCCTCCACTTT. Drawing the rest from reference TRBV28 and TRBJ1-6, the complete variable domain is DVKVTQSSRYLVKRTGEKVFLECVQDMDHENMFWYRQDPGLGLRLIYFSYDVKMKEKGDIPEGYSVSREKKERFSLILESASTNQTSMYLCASNTDSRTWGSPLHFGNGTRLTVT.